This T cell receptor beta chain was identified in a study of blood T cell repertoires in COVID-19. Only in-frame clones appear in the TCRdb table, and some are missing; sequencing was by immunoSEQ multiplex PCR. The repertoire includes about 280,000 clones, 85% of them detected once, and around 2.5% sits in the top ten. The sample consisted of PBMCs or T cells enriched from blood (not recorded which). This receptor was identified in a woman aged 45 to 65 who had recovered from COVID-19.

The CDR3 here is CASSLSGSSYNEQFF. The CDR3 DNA sequence: TGTGCCAGCAGTCTTAGCGGAAGCTCCTACAATGAGCAGTTCTTC. The V gene is TRBV6-2 or TRBV6-3, the J gene TRBJ2-1; weak D call: TRBD2 (6 bases). CDR1 and CDR2 (germline): MNHEY, SVGEGT. This CDR3 is built from 15 residues. Trimming stripped 5 bases from V and 0 bases from J, with 11 bases between.